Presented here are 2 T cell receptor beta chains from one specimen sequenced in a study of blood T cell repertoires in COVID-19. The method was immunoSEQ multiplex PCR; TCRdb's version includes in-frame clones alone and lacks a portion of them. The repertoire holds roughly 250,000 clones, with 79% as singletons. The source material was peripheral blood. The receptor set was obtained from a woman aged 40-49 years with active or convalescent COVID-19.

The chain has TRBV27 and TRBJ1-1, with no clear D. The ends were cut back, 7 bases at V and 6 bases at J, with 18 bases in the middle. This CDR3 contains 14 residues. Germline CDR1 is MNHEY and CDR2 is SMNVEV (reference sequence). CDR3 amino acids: CASKANGEEPEAFF. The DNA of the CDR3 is TGTGCCAGCAAGGCGAATGGGGAGGAACCTGAAGCTTTCTTT.

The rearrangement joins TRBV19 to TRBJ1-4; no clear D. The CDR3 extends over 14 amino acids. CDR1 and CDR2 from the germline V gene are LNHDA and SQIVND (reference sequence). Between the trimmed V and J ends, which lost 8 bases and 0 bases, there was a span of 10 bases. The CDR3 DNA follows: TGTGCCAGTTGTGCTAGAGCAACTAATGAAAAACTGTTTTTT. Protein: CASCARATNEKLFF.